The 22 T cell receptor beta chains in this list originate from one sample, sequenced in a study of blood T cell repertoires in COVID-19. The table came from immunoSEQ multiplex PCR; TCRdb's copy has only in-frame clones and leaves some out. The top ten hold approximately 4.5% of the sample, which has about 310,000 clones, nearly 90% seen once. The sample taken for sequencing was PBMCs or T cells enriched from blood (not recorded which). Receptor source: a woman between 18 and 29 years old with acute COVID-19.

The chain recombines TRBV10-1 with TRBJ2-1, with a tentative D call TRBD1 (5 bases). The CDR3 consists of 12 residues. Germline-derived CDR1 and CDR2 are WNHNN and SYGVQD (reference sequence). Trimming removed 3 bases at V and 7 bases at J, with 7 bases between. The CDR3 sequence: CASSDYRNEQFF. CDR3 coding DNA: TGCGCCAGCAGTGATTACAGGAATGAGCAGTTCTTC.

The chain uses TRBV5-1 and TRBJ2-1; TRBD1 matches at 10 bases. V lost 0 bases to trimming and J lost 6 bases; unmatched junction nucleotides: 6. The CDR3 runs to 16 residues. CDR1 is SGHRS, CDR2 YFSETQ, per germline. CDR3: CASSLDPGQGSNEQFF. The CDR3 DNA follows: TGCGCCAGCAGCTTGGATCCGGGACAGGGGTCCAATGAGCAGTTCTTC.

The chain recombines TRBV5-1 with TRBJ2-7; possibly TRBD1 for D (6 bases). In germline, CDR1 is SGHRS, CDR2 YFSETQ. There are 15 residues in the CDR3. The V end lost 0 bases, the J end lost 0 bases, and 10 bases lay between the germline ends. In nucleotides, the CDR3 is TGCGCCAGCAGCTTGGACAGGGCCCTCTCCTACGAGCAGTACTTC. Residues: CASSLDRALSYEQYF.

The chain links TRBV19 to TRBJ2-7; 7 nucleotides agree with TRBD1. The CDR3 consists of 13 residues. The junction had 5 bases not matched to a gene; V was cut back by 4 bases and J by 5 bases. CDR1 LNHDA and CDR2 SQIVND come from the germline V gene (reference sequence). CDR3 amino acids: CASSSDRADEQYF. The CDR3 region has the DNA TGTGCCAGTAGTAGCGACAGGGCCGACGAGCAGTACTTC.

The chain couples TRBV28 to TRBJ2-2; the match to TRBD2 covers 11 bases. After removal of 4 bases from V and 5 bases from J, the junction contained 6 bases not matched to a gene. CDR3 size: 16 residues. The germline V gene has CDR1 MDHEN and CDR2 SYDVKM. The CDR3 sequence is CASSSRLAGRTGELFF. The CDR3 DNA follows: TGTGCCAGCAGTTCCCGACTAGCGGGAAGGACCGGGGAGCTGTTTTTT.

The sample holds one count of this clone. The rearrangement uses TRBV4-2 and TRBJ2-7; 7 nucleotides align to TRBD2. With 3 bases clipped from V and 6 bases from J, the junction kept 14 bases outside the gene matches. The CDR3 spans 16 residues. CDR1 and CDR2 from the germline V gene are LGHNA and YNFKEQ. The CDR3 bases are TGTGCCAGCAGCCATGAATGGACCGCGGGAGCAGGCGAGCAGTACTTC. Amino acid sequence: CASSHEWTAGAGEQYF.

V gene TRBV2 combines with J gene TRBJ2-1; D remains unclear. The CDR3 loop spans 14 amino acids. The V and J ends lost 7 bases and 2 bases respectively, with 12 bases between them. CDR1 is SNHLY and CDR2 is FYNNEI in the germline V gene. The CDR3 here is CASNPLRPYNEQFF. DNA of the CDR3: TGTGCCAGCAACCCCCTGCGGCCCTACAATGAGCAGTTCTTC.

The chain recombines TRBV27 with TRBJ2-1; a weak D match, TRBD1 (6 bases). Germline-derived CDR1 and CDR2 are MNHEY and SMNVEV (reference sequence). V was trimmed by 5 bases and J by 2 bases, leaving 16 bases between them. The CDR3 spans 16 residues. CDR3 sequence (DNA): TGTGCCAGCAGTCTCTACAGGGATCACGCCTACAATGAGCAGTTCTTC. This encodes CASSLYRDHAYNEQFF.

The V and J genes are TRBV7-9 and TRBJ1-1, with D possibly being TRBD1 (5 bases). CDR3 length: 13 residues. The V end lost 3 bases, the J end lost 7 bases, and 12 bases lay between the germline ends. The germline V gene encodes CDR1 SEHNR and CDR2 FQNEAQ (reference sequence). CDR3 nucleotides: TGTGCCAGCAGCTTCAGCGGGACGGTTGAAGCTTTCTTT. Translating it yields CASSFSGTVEAFF.

This rearrangement joins TRBV7-2 to TRBJ2-7; 9 bases agree with TRBD1. CDR1 and CDR2 from the germline V gene are SGHTA and FQGNSA. Losses at the gene ends were 5 bases for V and 2 bases for J; bases not matched to a gene: 4. This CDR3 is built from 14 residues. As DNA, the CDR3 is TGTGCCAGCAGCCGGACAGGGGCGGCCTACGAGCAGTACTTC. Translation gives CASSRTGAAYEQYF.

V is TRBV28 and J is TRBJ2-1, with 7 bases lining up with TRBD2. V lost 7 bases, J lost 6 bases, and 18 bases stayed unmatched. There are 17 residues in the CDR3. The germline gives CDR1 MDHEN, CDR2 SYDVKM. This chain's CDR3 is CASTTAWAGLYGNEQFF. CDR3 sequence (DNA): TGTGCCAGCACCACTGCTTGGGCGGGACTATACGGCAATGAGCAGTTCTTC.

The chain is built from TRBV5-4 and TRBJ1-5; the match to TRBD1 covers 7 bases. Germline V gene lookup returns CDR1 SGHNT and CDR2 YYREEE (reference sequence). CDR3 length: 16 residues. With 0 bases clipped from V and 4 bases from J, the junction kept 7 bases outside the gene matches. The CDR3 protein is CASSLGGTAFNQPQHF. DNA for the CDR3: TGTGCCAGCAGCTTGGGCGGGACAGCCTTTAATCAGCCCCAGCATTTT.

The chain combines TRBV12-3 or TRBV12-4 with TRBJ1-5, with unresolved D. V was pared by 5 bases and J by 10 bases, with 15 bases between. The CDR3 is made up of 13 amino acids. The CDR3 sequence is CASSDDIPEPQHF. Written as DNA, the CDR3 is TGTGCCAGCAGTGATGACATACCCGAACCCCAGCATTTT.

The chain links TRBV2 to TRBJ1-1, with D possibly TRBD1 on 5 matching bases. V lost 1 base to trimming and J lost 4 bases, with 16 bases between them. The CDR3 covers 16 residues. The V gene's germline CDR1 is SNHLY and CDR2 FYNNEI. The CDR3 DNA follows: TGTGCCAGCAGTGAAGATGTAGCCGGCGGGGCCACTGAAGCTTTCTTT. Amino acids: CASSEDVAGGATEAFF.

The V gene is TRBV30, the J gene TRBJ2-2; D is unresolved. Trimming stripped 4 bases from V and 4 bases from J, with 10 bases between. Germline V lookup: CDR1 GTSNPN, CDR2 SVGIG (reference sequence). There are 13 residues in the CDR3. The CDR3 spells CAWNYPATGELFF. CDR3 bases: TGTGCCTGGAACTACCCGGCCACCGGGGAGCTGTTTTTT.

This clone was observed a handful of times. This chain links TRBV19 with TRBJ1-3; D is uncertain. Looked up from germline, CDR1 is LNHDA and CDR2 is SQIVND (reference sequence). This CDR3 spans 13 amino acids. V gave up 5 bases and J gave up 4 bases, with 9 bases separating them. CDR3 in DNA: TGTGCCAGTAGTCCGACGAGGGGAAACACCATATATTTT. Protein: CASSPTRGNTIYF. The full variable domain, in which reference TRBV19 and TRBJ1-3 provide the parts outside the CDR3, is DGGITQSPKYLFRKEGQNVTLSCEQNLNHDAMYWYRQDPGQGLRLIYYSQIVNDFQKGDIAEGYSVSREKKESFPLTVTSAQKNPTAFYLCASSPTRGNTIYFGEGSWLTVV.

This clone was counted a single time. This rearrangement joins TRBV2 to TRBJ1-6; D unclear. CDR1 and CDR2 (germline): SNHLY, FYNNEI. The CDR3 contains 15 residues. V lost 5 bases and J lost 7, with 15 bases in between. The CDR3 coding sequence is TGTGCCAGCAGTCGCCTACAGCCTGTGAATTCACCCCTCCACTTT. It encodes CASSRLQPVNSPLHF.

A word on this clone: Different DNA sequences within this sample yield the same CDR3. V and J are TRBV6-5 and TRBJ2-7; D call uncertain. Trimming shortened V by 2 bases and J by 6 bases, and 5 bases separated the two germline ends. This CDR3 has 11 amino acids. Per germline, CDR1 MNHEY and CDR2 SVGAGI. The CDR3 is CASSYRGEQYF. The CDR3 DNA sequence: TGTGCCAGCAGTTACCGCGGCGAGCAGTACTTC.

This sequence joins TRBV5-1 and TRBJ2-1; 8 bases are a match to TRBD2. The V and J ends lost 4 bases and 9 bases, in that order; junction bases with no gene match: 12. The CDR3 is 15 amino acids. Germline lookup yields CDR1 SGHRS and CDR2 YFSETQ. The CDR3 region is CASSAGIAGIIEQFF. The CDR3 DNA reads as TGCGCCAGCAGCGCTGGTATAGCGGGAATCATTGAGCAGTTCTTC.

The chain links TRBV19 to TRBJ2-1, with TRBD1 identical over 7 bases. This CDR3 comprises 14 residues. V was pared by 6 bases and J by 6 bases, with 8 bases of the junction left unmatched. Germline CDR1 LNHDA, CDR2 SQIVND (reference sequence). The CDR3 loop is CASSVIGTVNEQFF. The CDR3 bases are TGTGCCAGTAGCGTAATAGGGACAGTCAATGAGCAGTTCTTC.

CDR3 sequence reads: CASRGTGRYNEQFF. The CDR3 bases are TGCGCCAGCAGAGGGACAGGGCGGTACAATGAGCAGTTCTTC. V usage is TRBV5-1 and J usage is TRBJ2-1; 9 bases align to TRBD1. Germline-derived CDR1 and CDR2 are SGHRS and YFSETQ. There are 14 residues in the CDR3. Unmatched junction bases numbered 4, after V lost 5 bases and J lost 4 bases.

This clone was detected only once. The V and J genes are TRBV30 and TRBJ2-3, with 9 bases fitting TRBD2. The CDR3 is 17 amino acids. V lost 5 bases and J lost 0; bases outside the gene matches: 12. Germline V gene data show CDR1 as GTSNPN and CDR2 as SVGIG (reference sequence). DNA for the CDR3: TGTGCCTGGTTGAAAATAGCGGGAGAGAAAAGCACAGATACGCAGTATTTT. Amino acid sequence: CAWLKIAGEKSTDTQYF.